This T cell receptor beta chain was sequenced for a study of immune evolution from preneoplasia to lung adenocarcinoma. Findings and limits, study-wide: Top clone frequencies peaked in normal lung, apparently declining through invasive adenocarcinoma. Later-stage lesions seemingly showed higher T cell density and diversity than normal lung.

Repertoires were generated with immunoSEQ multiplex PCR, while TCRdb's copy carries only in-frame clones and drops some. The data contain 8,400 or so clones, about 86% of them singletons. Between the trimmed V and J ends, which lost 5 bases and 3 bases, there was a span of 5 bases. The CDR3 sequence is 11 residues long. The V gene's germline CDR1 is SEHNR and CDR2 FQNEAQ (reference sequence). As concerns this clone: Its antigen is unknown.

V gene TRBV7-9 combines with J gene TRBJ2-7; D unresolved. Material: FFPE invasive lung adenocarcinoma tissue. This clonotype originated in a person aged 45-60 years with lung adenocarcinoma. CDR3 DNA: TGTGCCAGCAGCATCAACTACGAGCAGTACTTC. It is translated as CASSINYEQYF. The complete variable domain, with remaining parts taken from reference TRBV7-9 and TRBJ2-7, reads DTGVSQNPRHKITKRGQNVTFRCDPISEHNRLYWYRQTLGQGPEFLTYFQNEAQLEKSRLLSDRFSAERPKGSFSTLEIQRTEQGDSAMYLCASSINYEQYFGPGTRLTVT.